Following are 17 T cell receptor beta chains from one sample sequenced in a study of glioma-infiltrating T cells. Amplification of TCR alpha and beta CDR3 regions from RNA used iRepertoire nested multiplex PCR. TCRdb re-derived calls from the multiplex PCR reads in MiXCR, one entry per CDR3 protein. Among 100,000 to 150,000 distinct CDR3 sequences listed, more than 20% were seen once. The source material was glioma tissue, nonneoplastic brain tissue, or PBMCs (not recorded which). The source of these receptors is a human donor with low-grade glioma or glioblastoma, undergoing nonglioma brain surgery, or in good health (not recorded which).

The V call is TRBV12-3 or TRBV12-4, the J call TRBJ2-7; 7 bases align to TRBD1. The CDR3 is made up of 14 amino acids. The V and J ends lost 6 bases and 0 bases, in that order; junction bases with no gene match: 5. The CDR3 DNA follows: TGTGCCAGCAGACAGGGGACAGTCTCCTACGAGCAGTACTTC. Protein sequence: CASRQGTVSYEQYF.

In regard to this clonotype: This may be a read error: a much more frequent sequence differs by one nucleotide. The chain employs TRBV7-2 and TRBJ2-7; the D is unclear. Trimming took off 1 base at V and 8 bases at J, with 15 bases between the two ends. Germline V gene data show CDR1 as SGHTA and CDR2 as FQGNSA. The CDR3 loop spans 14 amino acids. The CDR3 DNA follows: TGTGCCAGCAGCTTAGGTTTCAGAACTTACCAGCAGTACTTC. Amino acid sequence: CASSLGFRTYQQYF.

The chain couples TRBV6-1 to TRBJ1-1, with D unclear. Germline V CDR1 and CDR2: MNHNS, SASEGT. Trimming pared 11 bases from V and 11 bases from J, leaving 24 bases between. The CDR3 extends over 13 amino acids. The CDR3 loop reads CARRPSLPPAAFF. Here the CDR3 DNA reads TGTGCCCGCCGTCCCTCCCTTCCCCCTGCCGCTTTCTTT.

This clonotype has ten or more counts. CDR3 coding DNA: TGTGCCAGCAGCCAATCGCGAACCTCCTACAATGAGCAGTTCTTC. It translates to CASSQSRTSYNEQFF. The chain combines TRBV16 with TRBJ2-1; D gene ambiguous. The CDR3 has 15 amino acids. Germline loops: CDR1 KGHSY, CDR2 FQNENV. V was cut by 0 bases and J by 0 bases, with 6 bases left in between.

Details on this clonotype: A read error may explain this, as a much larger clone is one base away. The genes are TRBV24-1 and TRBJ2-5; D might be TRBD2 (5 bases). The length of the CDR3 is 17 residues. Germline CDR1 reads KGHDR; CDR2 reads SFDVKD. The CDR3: CATSDMENRLPRRTQCF. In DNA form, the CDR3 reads TGTGCCACCAGTGATATGGAGAACAGACTCCCCCGGAGGACCCAGTGCTTC.

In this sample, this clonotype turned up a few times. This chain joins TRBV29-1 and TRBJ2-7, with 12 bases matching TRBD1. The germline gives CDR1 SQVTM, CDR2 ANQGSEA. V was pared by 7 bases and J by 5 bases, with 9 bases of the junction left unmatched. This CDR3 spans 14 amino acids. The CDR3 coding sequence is TGCAGCGCAACCGGGACAGGGGGCGCGGACGAGCAGTACTTC. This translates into CSATGTGGADEQYF.

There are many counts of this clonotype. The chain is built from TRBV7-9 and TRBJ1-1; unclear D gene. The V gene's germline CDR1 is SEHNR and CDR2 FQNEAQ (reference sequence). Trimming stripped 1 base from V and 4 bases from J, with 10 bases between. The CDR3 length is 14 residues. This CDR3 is CASSLVGPGTEAFF. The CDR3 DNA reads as TGTGCCAGCAGCTTAGTGGGTCCAGGCACTGAAGCTTTCTTT.

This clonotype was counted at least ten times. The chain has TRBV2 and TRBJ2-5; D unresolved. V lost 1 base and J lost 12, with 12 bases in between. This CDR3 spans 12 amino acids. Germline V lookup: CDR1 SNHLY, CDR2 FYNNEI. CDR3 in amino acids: CASSEGIGQEYF. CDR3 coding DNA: TGTGCCAGCAGTGAAGGAATCGGGCAGGAGTACTTC. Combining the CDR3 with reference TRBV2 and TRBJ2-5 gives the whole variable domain EPEVTQTPSHQVTQMGQEVILRCVPISNHLYFYWYRQILGQKVEFLVSFYNNEISEKSEIFDDQFSVERPDGSNFTLKIRSTKLEDSAMYFCASSEGIGQEYFGPGTRLLVL.

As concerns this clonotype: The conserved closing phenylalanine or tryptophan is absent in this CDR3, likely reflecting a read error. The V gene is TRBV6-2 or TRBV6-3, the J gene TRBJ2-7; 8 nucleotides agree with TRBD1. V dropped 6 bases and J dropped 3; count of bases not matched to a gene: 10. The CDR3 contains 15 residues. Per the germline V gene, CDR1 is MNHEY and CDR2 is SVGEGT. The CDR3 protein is CASSYLGTGNYEQYL. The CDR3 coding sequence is TGTGCCAGCAGCTATCTGGGGACAGGAAACTACGAGCAGTACCTC.

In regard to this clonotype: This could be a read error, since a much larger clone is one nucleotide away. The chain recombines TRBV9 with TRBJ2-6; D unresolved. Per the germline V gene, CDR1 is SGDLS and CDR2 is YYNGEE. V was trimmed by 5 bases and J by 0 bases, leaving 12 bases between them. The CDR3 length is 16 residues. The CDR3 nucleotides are TGTGCCAGCAGTCAAAGGCAGACCTCTGGGGCCAACGTCCTGACTTTC. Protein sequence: CASSQRQTSGANVLTF.

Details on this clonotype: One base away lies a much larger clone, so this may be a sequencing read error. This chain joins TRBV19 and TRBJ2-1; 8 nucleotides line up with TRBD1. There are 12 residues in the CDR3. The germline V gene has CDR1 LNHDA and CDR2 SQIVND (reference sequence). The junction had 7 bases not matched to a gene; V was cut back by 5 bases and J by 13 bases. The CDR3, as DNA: TGTGCCAGTAGTCCAGGGGGCAGGGATCAGTTCTTC. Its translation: CASSPGGRDQFF.

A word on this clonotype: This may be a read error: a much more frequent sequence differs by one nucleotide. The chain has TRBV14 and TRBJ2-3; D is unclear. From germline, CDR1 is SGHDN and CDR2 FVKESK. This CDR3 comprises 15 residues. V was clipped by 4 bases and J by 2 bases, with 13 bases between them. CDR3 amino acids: CASSRVVAATDTQYF. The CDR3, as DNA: TGTGCCAGCAGCCGAGTCGTTGCAGCCACAGATACGCAGTATTTT.

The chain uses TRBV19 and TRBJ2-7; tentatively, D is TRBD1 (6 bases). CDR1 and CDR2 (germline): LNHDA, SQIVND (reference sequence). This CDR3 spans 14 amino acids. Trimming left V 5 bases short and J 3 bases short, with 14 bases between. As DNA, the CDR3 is TGTGCCAGTAGTCCGGGACACGCCCGCTACGAGCAGTACTTC. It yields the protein CASSPGHARYEQYF. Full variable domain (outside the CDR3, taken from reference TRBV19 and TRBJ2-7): DGGITQSPKYLFRKEGQNVTLSCEQNLNHDAMYWYRQDPGQGLRLIYYSQIVNDFQKGDIAEGYSVSREKKESFPLTVTSAQKNPTAFYLCASSPGHARYEQYFGPGTRLTVT.

The CDR3 protein is CASSQDDPQGGYNEQFF. The CDR3 DNA is TGTGCCAGCAGCCAAGATGACCCTCAGGGCGGCTACAATGAGCAGTTCTTC. This chain uses TRBV4-2 with TRBJ2-1, with D tentatively TRBD1 (5 bases). Germline loops: CDR1 LGHNA, CDR2 YNFKEQ. Trimming stripped 0 bases from V and 3 bases from J, with 15 bases between. CDR3 length: 17 residues.

The CDR3: CASRAGPLFWGELFF. For the CDR3, the DNA is TGTGCCAGCAGGGCCGGCCCCCTCTTTTGGGGGGAGCTGTTTTTT. The chain employs TRBV2 and TRBJ2-2, with unresolved D. Germline loops: CDR1 SNHLY, CDR2 FYNNEI. The CDR3 has 15 amino acids. The V and J ends lost 6 bases and 8 bases respectively, with 19 bases between them.

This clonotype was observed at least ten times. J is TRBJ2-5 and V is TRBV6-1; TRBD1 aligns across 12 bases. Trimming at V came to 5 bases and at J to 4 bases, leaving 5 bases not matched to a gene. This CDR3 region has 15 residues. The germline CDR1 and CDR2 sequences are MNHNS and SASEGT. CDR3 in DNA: TGTGCCAGCAGTCCGGGACAGGGGGCAACAGAGACCCAGTACTTC. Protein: CASSPGQGATETQYF.

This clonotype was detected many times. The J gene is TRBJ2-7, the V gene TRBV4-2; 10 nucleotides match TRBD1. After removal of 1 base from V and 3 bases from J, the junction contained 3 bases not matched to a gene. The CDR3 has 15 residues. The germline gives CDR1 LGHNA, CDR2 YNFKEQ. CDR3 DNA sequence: TGTGCCAGCAGCCAAGCCCGGGACAGGGGCTACGAGCAGTACTTC. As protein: CASSQARDRGYEQYF.